The clone carrying this T cell receptor beta chain was detected many times. The record originates from a study of Graves' ophthalmopathy and Graves' hyperthyroidism. The TCR beta CDR3 regions underwent amplification from RNA transcripts. After a first-round RT-PCR with HTBI primers, a second-round multiplex PCR was run. Each CDR3 protein gets one entry after TCRdb re-called the multiplex PCR reads with MiXCR. The data show hundreds of thousands of distinct CDR3 sequences, 21% seen once. Fresh peripheral blood (approximately 9.5 ml) yielded the PBMCs. The V gene lost 6 bases and the J gene lost 5 bases, with 14 bases spanning the gap. In germline, CDR1 is MNHNS, CDR2 SASEGT. There are 15 residues in the CDR3.

The rearrangement joins TRBV6-1 to TRBJ1-6, with D possibly being TRBD1 (5 bases). The source material was peripheral blood. The TCR was taken from a woman younger than 35 with stable Graves' hyperthyroidism. DNA for the CDR3: TGTGCCAGCAGAAAACCGGGACGGGATAATTCACCCCTCCACTTT. It encodes CASRKPGRDNSPLHF.